This TCR beta chain stems from a study of T-cell memory formation after mild COVID-19. Study results and limitations: The authors did not confirm SARS-CoV-2 specificity of second-wave clones peaking day 37.

The ends lost 7 bases at V and 1 base at J; junction bases unmatched: 5. The germline gives CDR1 SQVTM, CDR2 ANQGSEA. The CDR3 length is 13 residues. This clonotype was seen only a few times. Its target is unknown. Using its own MiXCR run on the 5' RACE reads, TCRdb lists one record per CDR3 protein. The sample includes approximately 340,000 distinct CDR3 sequences, 10% to 15% of them seen just once. The gene calls are TRBV29-1 and TRBJ1-2, with 8 bases aligning to TRBD1. The sample consisted of PBMCs or a T cell subset sorted from them (not recorded which). The origin of this receptor is a man aged 18 to 29 who had mild COVID-19 (a few samples of this study predate the infection). Cell type and time point are not known. CDR3 residues: CSADRGNNYGYTF. The CDR3 nucleotides read TGCAGCGCTGACAGGGGAAATAACTATGGCTACACCTTC.